A selection of T cell receptor beta chains follows, all from one sample in a study of early T cells in non-severe SARS-CoV-2 infection. From the 5' RACE reads, TCRdb called clonotypes with MiXCR, one entry per CDR3 protein. The profile shows around 60,000 distinct CDR3 sequences, 10% of them singletons. The material sequenced was whole blood. These receptors originate from an adult who was a healthcare worker with PCR-confirmed SARS-CoV-2 infection or an uninfected control (not recorded which). The CDR3 runs from the conserved cysteine through the conserved F or W. The order of the fields is J gene, V gene, CDR3 protein.

j_call: TRBJ1-3
v_call: TRBV6-6
cdr3_aa: CASSSSASGGNTIYF

j_call: TRBJ2-1
v_call: TRBV4-1
cdr3_aa: CASSQGVSEQFF

j_call: TRBJ2-5
v_call: TRBV20-1
cdr3_aa: CSAPSMYQETQYF

j_call: TRBJ2-7
v_call: TRBV6-5
cdr3_aa: CASSYSPIGREQYF

j_call: TRBJ1-2
v_call: TRBV7-9
cdr3_aa: CASSYGVASQGYTF

j_call: TRBJ1-4
v_call: TRBV19
cdr3_aa: CASSDRPTGGEKLFF

j_call: TRBJ2-2
v_call: TRBV7-3
cdr3_aa: CASSPSGRGNGELFF

j_call: TRBJ2-1
v_call: TRBV5-4
cdr3_aa: CASSRTSGRGDEQFF

j_call: TRBJ2-7
v_call: TRBV29-1
cdr3_aa: CSVLHDTYEQYF

j_call: TRBJ2-1
v_call: TRBV6-5
cdr3_aa: CASSPGLKREQFF

j_call: TRBJ2-3
v_call: TRBV20-1
cdr3_aa: CSGAGRTDTQYF

j_call: TRBJ2-3
v_call: TRBV7-3
cdr3_aa: CASSLAGAGKDTQYF

j_call: TRBJ2-3
v_call: TRBV11-1
cdr3_aa: CASSSRLEGTDTQYF

j_call: TRBJ2-1
v_call: TRBV6-5
cdr3_aa: CASSYGQTYNEQFF

j_call: TRBJ2-5
v_call: TRBV5-4
cdr3_aa: CAPSWRPDDETQYF

j_call: TRBJ1-5
v_call: TRBV4-1
cdr3_aa: CASSQAHSRAPSNQPQHF

j_call: TRBJ1-1
v_call: TRBV29-1
cdr3_aa: CSVADREGAEAFF

j_call: TRBJ2-7
v_call: TRBV15
cdr3_aa: CATSRDTGEQYF

j_call: TRBJ2-7
v_call: TRBV9
cdr3_aa: CASSIAGVGEQYF

j_call: TRBJ2-7
v_call: TRBV29-1
cdr3_aa: CSVEEKAGLHRAGQYF

j_call: TRBJ2-7
v_call: TRBV6-1
cdr3_aa: CASSGAGGRYEQYF

j_call: TRBJ2-7
v_call: TRBV7-8
cdr3_aa: CASSSLAGRPGEQYF

j_call: TRBJ2-3
v_call: TRBV5-5
cdr3_aa: CASSLQYTTDTQYF